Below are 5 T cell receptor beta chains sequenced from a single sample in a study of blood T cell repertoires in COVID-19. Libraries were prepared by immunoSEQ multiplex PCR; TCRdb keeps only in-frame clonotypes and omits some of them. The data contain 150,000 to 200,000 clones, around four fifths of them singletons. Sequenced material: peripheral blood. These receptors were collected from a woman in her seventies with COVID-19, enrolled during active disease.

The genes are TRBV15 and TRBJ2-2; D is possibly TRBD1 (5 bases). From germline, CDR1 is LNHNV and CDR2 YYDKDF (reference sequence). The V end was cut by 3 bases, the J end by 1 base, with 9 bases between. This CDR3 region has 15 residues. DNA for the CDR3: TGTGCCACCAGCAGTTCTCAGGGGAACACCGGGGAGCTGTTTTTT. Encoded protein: CATSSSQGNTGELFF. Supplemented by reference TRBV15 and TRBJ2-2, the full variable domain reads DAMVIQNPRYQVTQFGKPVTLSCSQTLNHNVMYWYQQKSSQAPKLLFHYYDKDFNNEADTPDNFQSRRPNTSFCFLDIRSPGLGDTAMYLCATSSSQGNTGELFFGEGSRLTVL.

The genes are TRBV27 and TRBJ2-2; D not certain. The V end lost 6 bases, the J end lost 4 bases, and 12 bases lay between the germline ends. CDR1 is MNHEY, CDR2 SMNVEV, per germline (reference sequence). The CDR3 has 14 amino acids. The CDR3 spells CASRSRYGTGELFF. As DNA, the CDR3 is TGTGCCAGCAGATCGAGGTACGGCACCGGGGAGCTGTTTTTT.

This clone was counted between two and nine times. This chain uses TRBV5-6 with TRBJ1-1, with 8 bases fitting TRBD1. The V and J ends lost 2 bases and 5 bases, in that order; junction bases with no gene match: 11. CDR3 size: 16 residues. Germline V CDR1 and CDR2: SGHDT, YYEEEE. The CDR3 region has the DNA TGTGCCAGCAGCTTATCGCCTACAGGGGGAGGAACTGAAGCTTTCTTT. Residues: CASSLSPTGGGTEAFF. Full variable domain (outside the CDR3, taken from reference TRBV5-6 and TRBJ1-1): DAGVTQSPTHLIKTRGQQVTLRCSPKSGHDTVSWYQQALGQGPQFIFQYYEEEERQRGNFPDRFSGHQFPNYSSELNVNALLLGDSALYLCASSLSPTGGGTEAFFGQGTRLTVV.

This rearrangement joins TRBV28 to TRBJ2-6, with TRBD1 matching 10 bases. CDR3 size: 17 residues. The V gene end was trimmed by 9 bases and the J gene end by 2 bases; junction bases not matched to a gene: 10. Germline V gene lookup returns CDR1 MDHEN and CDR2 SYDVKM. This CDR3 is CASGFRDRGTGANVLTF. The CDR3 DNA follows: TGTGCCAGTGGATTCCGGGACAGGGGAACTGGGGCCAACGTCCTGACTTTC.

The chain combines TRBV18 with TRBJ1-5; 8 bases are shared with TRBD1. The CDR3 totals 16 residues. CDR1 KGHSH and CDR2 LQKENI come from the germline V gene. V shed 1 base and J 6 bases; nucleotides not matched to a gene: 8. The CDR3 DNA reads TGTGCCAGCTCACCACGGGAGGCAGGGGGCAGTCAGCCCCAGCATTTT. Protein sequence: CASSPREAGGSQPQHF.